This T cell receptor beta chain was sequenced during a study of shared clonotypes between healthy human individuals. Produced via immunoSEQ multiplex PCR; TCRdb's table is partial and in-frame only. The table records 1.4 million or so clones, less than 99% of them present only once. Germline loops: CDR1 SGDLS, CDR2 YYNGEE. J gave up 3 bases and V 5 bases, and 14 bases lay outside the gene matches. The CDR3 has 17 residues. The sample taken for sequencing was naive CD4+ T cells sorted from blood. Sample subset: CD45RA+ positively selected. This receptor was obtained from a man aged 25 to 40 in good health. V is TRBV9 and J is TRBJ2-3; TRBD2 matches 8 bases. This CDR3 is CASRRYTAGVGTDTQYF. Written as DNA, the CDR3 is TGTGCCAGCAGGCGGTATACAGCGGGAGTTGGGACAGATACGCAGTATTTT.